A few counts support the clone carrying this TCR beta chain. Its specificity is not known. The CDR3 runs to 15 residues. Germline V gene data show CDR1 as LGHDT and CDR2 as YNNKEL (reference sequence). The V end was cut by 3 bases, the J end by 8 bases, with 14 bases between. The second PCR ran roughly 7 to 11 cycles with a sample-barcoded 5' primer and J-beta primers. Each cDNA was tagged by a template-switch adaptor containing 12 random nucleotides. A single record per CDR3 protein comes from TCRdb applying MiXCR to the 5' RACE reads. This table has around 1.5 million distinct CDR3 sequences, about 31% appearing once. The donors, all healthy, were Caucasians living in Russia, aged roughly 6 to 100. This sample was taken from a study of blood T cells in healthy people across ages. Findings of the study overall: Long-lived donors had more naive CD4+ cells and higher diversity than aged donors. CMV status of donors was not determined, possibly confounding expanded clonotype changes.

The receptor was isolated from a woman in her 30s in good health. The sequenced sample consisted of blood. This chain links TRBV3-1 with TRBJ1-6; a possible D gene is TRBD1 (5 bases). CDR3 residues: CASSQRDSSDSPLHF. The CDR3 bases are TGTGCCAGCAGCCAGAGGGACTCCTCAGATTCACCCCTCCACTTT.